The source of this T cell receptor (beta chain) is a study of blood T cell repertoires in COVID-19. This table comes from immunoSEQ multiplex PCR, and its TCRdb copy is limited to in-frame clones, with some not included. The table records more than 200,000 clones, 88% of them present only once. The CDR3 has 19 residues. Germline loops: CDR1 LNHDA, CDR2 SQIVND (reference sequence). V shed 0 bases and J 9 bases; nucleotides not matched to a gene: 14. The TCR originated in a human donor in a cohort sampled during active COVID-19. The V and J genes are TRBV19 and TRBJ2-1; the match to TRBD2 covers 13 bases. Sequencing input: peripheral blood. The CDR3 sequence: CASSIDPWTSGGPIGEQFF. The CDR3 DNA sequence: TGTGCCAGTAGTATAGACCCCTGGACTAGCGGGGGTCCCATTGGTGAGCAGTTCTTC.